The 23 T cell receptor beta chains presented below share a single source sample, sequenced in a study of neoadjuvant anti-PD-1 for oral cavity cancer. Assay used: immunoSEQ multiplex PCR; TCRdb lists only in-frame clones, some missing. The sample carries about 14,000 clones, over 55% recorded once. The source was PBMCs, collected before nivolumab (anti-PD-1) treatment. All receptors come from a person aged 40 to 85 with oral cavity squamous cell carcinoma.

The rearrangement links TRBV7-6 to TRBJ2-1; tentatively, D is TRBD1 or TRBD2 (5 bases each). CDR1 and CDR2 (germline): SGHVS, FNYEAQ. V was pared by 5 bases and J by 0 bases, with 11 bases between. CDR3 length: 15 amino acids. The CDR3 reads CASSPRGRSYNEQFF. In nucleotides, the CDR3 is TGTGCCAGCAGCCCCCGGGGCCGCTCCTACAATGAGCAGTTCTTC.

This chain links TRBV2 with TRBJ2-6; D is perhaps TRBD1 or TRBD2 (5 bases each). Per the germline V gene, CDR1 is SNHLY and CDR2 is FYNNEI. V was clipped by 1 base and J by 4 bases, with 8 bases between them. The CDR3 loop spans 15 amino acids. CDR3 sequence reads: CASSEEGTGANVLTF. The CDR3, as DNA: TGTGCCAGCAGTGAAGAGGGGACCGGGGCCAACGTCCTGACTTTC.

This clone was seen more than once but under ten times. The chain is built from TRBV5-1 and TRBJ1-6; D remains ambiguous. CDR3 size: 12 residues. CDR1 SGHRS and CDR2 YFSETQ come from the germline V gene. Between the trimmed V and J ends, which lost 4 bases and 7 bases, there was a span of 6 bases. CDR3 region: CASSVANSPLHF. The CDR3 DNA is TGCGCCAGCAGCGTGGCAAATTCACCCCTCCACTTT. The complete variable domain, with remaining parts taken from reference TRBV5-1 and TRBJ1-6, reads KAGVTQTPRYLIKTRGQQVTLSCSPISGHRSVSWYQQTPGQGLQFLFEYFSETQRNKGNFPGRFSGRQFSNSRSEMNVSTLELGDSALYLCASSVANSPLHFGNGTRLTVT.

The chain is built from TRBV7-2 and TRBJ2-2, with 7 bases aligning to TRBD2. The V gene end was trimmed by 5 bases and the J gene end by 4 bases; junction bases not matched to a gene: 7. Germline lookup yields CDR1 SGHTA and CDR2 FQGNSA. The CDR3 sequence is 15 residues long. The CDR3 protein is CASSPGLVRTGELFF. Here the CDR3 DNA reads TGTGCCAGCAGCCCTGGACTAGTTCGCACCGGGGAGCTGTTTTTT.

This clone has just a few counts. This chain joins TRBV18 and TRBJ2-2; D unclear. The V gene's germline CDR1 is KGHSH and CDR2 LQKENI. The V end lost 2 bases, the J end lost 7 bases, and 11 bases lay between the germline ends. The CDR3 has 14 residues. In DNA form, the CDR3 reads TGTGCCAGCTCACCATCGGTGAGCGACGGGGAGCTGTTTTTT. It translates to CASSPSVSDGELFF. Together with reference TRBV18 and TRBJ2-2, the CDR3 gives the full variable domain: NAGVMQNPRHLVRRRGQEARLRCSPMKGHSHVYWYRQLPEEGLKFMVYLQKENIIDESGMPKERFSAEFPKEGPSILRIQQVVRGDSAAYFCASSPSVSDGELFFGEGSRLTVL.

CDR3 residues: CASLAGELAGELFF. The CDR3 coding sequence is TGTGCCAGCCTAGCGGGGGAACTAGCCGGGGAGCTGTTTTTT. The chain recombines TRBV19 with TRBJ2-2, with TRBD2 identical over 10 bases. The length of the CDR3 is 14 residues. The V and J ends lost 9 bases and 6 bases, in that order; junction bases with no gene match: 7. Per the germline V gene, CDR1 is LNHDA and CDR2 is SQIVND (reference sequence).

The J gene is TRBJ1-5, the V gene TRBV30; TRBD1 matches 7 bases. The V gene's germline CDR1 is GTSNPN and CDR2 SVGIG (reference sequence). V was clipped by 5 bases and J by 7 bases; unmatched bases: 8. This CDR3 region has 13 residues. The CDR3 here is CAWATGDVQPQHF. CDR3 nucleotides: TGTGCCTGGGCAACAGGGGATGTACAGCCCCAGCATTTT.

This chain uses TRBV6-4 with TRBJ1-1; D not resolved. CDR3 length: 13 residues. Germline loops: CDR1 MRHNA, CDR2 SNTAGT. Trimming removed 4 bases from V and 1 base from J, with 7 bases in between. The CDR3 loop is CASSASWNTEAFF. The CDR3 DNA follows: TGTGCCAGCAGTGCGTCTTGGAACACTGAAGCTTTCTTT.

The gene calls are TRBV9 and TRBJ2-3; D ambiguous. Trimming took off 0 bases at V and 4 bases at J, with 9 bases between the two ends. The germline CDR1 and CDR2 sequences are SGDLS and YYNGEE. This CDR3 spans 14 amino acids. The CDR3 nucleotides read TGTGCCAGCAGCGTAGGGTTCCCCTCAGATACGCAGTATTTT. Encoded protein: CASSVGFPSDTQYF.

In its sample, this clone was seen a few times. The chain is built from TRBV14 and TRBJ1-6; D remains ambiguous. Germline V gives CDR1 SGHDN, CDR2 FVKESK. Trimming pared 4 bases from V and 10 bases from J, leaving 17 bases between. There are 15 residues in the CDR3. CDR3 residues: CASSPAGRFTSPLHF. In DNA, the CDR3 is TGTGCCAGCAGCCCTGCCGGACGTTTTACGTCACCCCTCCACTTT. The entire variable domain, with the rest obtained from reference TRBV14 and TRBJ1-6, is as follows: EAGVTQFPSHSVIEKGQTVTLRCDPISGHDNLYWYRRVMGKEIKFLLHFVKESKQDESGMPNNRFLAERTGGTYSTLKVQPAELEDSGVYFCASSPAGRFTSPLHFGNGTRLTVT.

The count of this clone is one. This chain uses TRBV6-1 with TRBJ1-4; weak D call: TRBD1 (6 bases). V lost 10 bases to trimming and J lost 8 bases, with 17 bases between them. The length of the CDR3 is 13 residues. Germline V gene data show CDR1 as MNHNS and CDR2 as SASEGT. In DNA form, the CDR3 reads TGTGCCACCGGGGGCGGCGGCGGCGAAAAACTGTTTTTT. Its protein product is CATGGGGGEKLFF.

V and J are TRBV7-8 and TRBJ2-1, with 7 bases matching TRBD2. Unmatched junction bases numbered 11, after V lost 0 bases and J lost 9 bases. CDR1 is SGHVS, CDR2 FQNEAQ, per germline. The CDR3 loop spans 16 amino acids. CDR3 DNA: TGTGCCAGCAGCTTAGCGGGAGGGAGCGGGCGGGGTGAGCAGTTCTTC. Amino acids: CASSLAGGSGRGEQFF. The whole variable domain, filled in from reference TRBV7-8 and TRBJ2-1, reads GAGVSQSPRYKVAKRGQDVALRCDPISGHVSLFWYQQALGQGPEFLTYFQNEAQLDKSGLPSDRFFAERPEGSVSTLKIQRTQQEDSAVYLCASSLAGGSGRGEQFFGPGTRLTVL.

The rearrangement joins TRBV2 to TRBJ2-1, with unresolved D. This CDR3 is 16 amino acids long. The germline V gene encodes CDR1 SNHLY and CDR2 FYNNEI. V was clipped by 11 bases and J by 6 bases, with 26 bases between them. CDR3 sequence (DNA): TGTGCCCGACCAGCAGTGAAAGGCGCGGCTGGCAATGAGCAGTTCTTC. Amino acids: CARPAVKGAAGNEQFF.

This clone appeared once. The rearrangement uses TRBV2 and TRBJ1-3; TRBD1 is a possible D gene (5 bases). There are 14 residues in the CDR3. CDR1 is SNHLY, CDR2 FYNNEI, per germline. V lost 9 bases and J lost 1, with 13 bases in between. This CDR3 reads CAREPTASGNTIYF. The CDR3 nucleotides are TGTGCCAGGGAGCCGACAGCTTCTGGAAACACCATATATTTT.

CDR3 DNA sequence: TGTGCCACCGGGGGGGGGACTGGCAATCAGCCCCAGCATTTT. Translating gives CATGGGTGNQPQHF. The chain combines TRBV10-3 with TRBJ1-5, with a possible D match to TRBD1 (5 bases). CDR3 length: 14 amino acids. The V end lost 10 bases, the J end lost 2 bases, and 15 bases lay between the germline ends. From germline, CDR1 is ENHRY and CDR2 SYGVKD.

This clone was observed a few times. The chain uses TRBV5-6 and TRBJ1-1; the D gene is possibly TRBD1 (5 bases). The germline V gene has CDR1 SGHDT and CDR2 YYEEEE. This CDR3 has 13 residues. V was pared by 2 bases and J by 3 bases, with 8 bases between. In DNA form, the CDR3 reads TGTGCCAGCAGCTTACTGACAGACACTGAAGCTTTCTTT. Translated, it gives CASSLLTDTEAFF. Combining the CDR3 with reference TRBV5-6 and TRBJ1-1 gives the whole variable domain DAGVTQSPTHLIKTRGQQVTLRCSPKSGHDTVSWYQQALGQGPQFIFQYYEEEERQRGNFPDRFSGHQFPNYSSELNVNALLLGDSALYLCASSLLTDTEAFFGQGTRLTVV.

V usage is TRBV6-4 and J usage is TRBJ2-1, with D uncertain. Germline V gene data show CDR1 as MRHNA and CDR2 as SNTAGT. V was pared by 2 bases and J by 5 bases, with 10 bases between. The CDR3 loop spans 14 amino acids. As DNA, the CDR3 is TGTGCCAGCAGTGACCAGCCCAATAACAATGAGCAGTTCTTC. Protein: CASSDQPNNNEQFF.

The J gene is TRBJ1-2, the V gene TRBV28; D gene uncertain. CDR1 is MDHEN, CDR2 SYDVKM, per germline. V dropped 7 bases and J dropped 7 bases, with 19 bases sitting between them. CDR3 length equals 14 residues. CDR3 loop: CASTPGVDGGGYTF. CDR3 nucleotides: TGTGCCAGCACCCCCGGGGTTGACGGTGGTGGCTACACCTTC.

The rearrangement links TRBV7-7 to TRBJ2-3; D tentatively fits TRBD1 or TRBD2 (6 bases each). V gave up 6 bases and J gave up 5 bases, with 18 bases separating them. The germline V gene encodes CDR1 SSHAT and CDR2 FNYEAQ (reference sequence). This CDR3 region has 15 residues. In nucleotides, the CDR3 is TGTGCCAGCAGTATAGCGGTGGGGGGCAGAGATACGCAGTATTTT. Translated: CASSIAVGGRDTQYF.

The gene calls are TRBV30 and TRBJ2-3; TRBD2 agrees at 9 bases. The CDR3 has 14 residues. The V and J ends lost 2 bases and 6 bases, in that order; junction bases with no gene match: 6. From germline, CDR1 is GTSNPN and CDR2 SVGIG (reference sequence). The CDR3 bases are TGTGCCTGGAGTCAGCTGGCGGGAGGGGATACGCAGTATTTT. Translating it yields CAWSQLAGGDTQYF.

The rearrangement joins TRBV6-5 to TRBJ1-5; no firm D call. V shed 6 bases and J shed 1 base, with 7 bases lying between them. Germline lookup yields CDR1 MNHEY and CDR2 SVGAGI. CDR3 length: 13 residues. CDR3: CASRGGSNQPQHF. The CDR3 coding sequence is TGTGCCAGCAGAGGAGGCAGCAATCAGCCCCAGCATTTT.

The chain is built from TRBV25-1 and TRBJ1-4, with D hard to call. CDR3 size: 17 residues. Germline assignment: CDR1 MGHDK and CDR2 SYGVNS. The V end was cut by 3 bases, the J end by 0 bases, with 14 bases between. The CDR3 region has the DNA TGTGCCAGCAGTGACATCGTGGGCAGCTCAACTAATGAAAAACTGTTTTTT. Translated, it gives CASSDIVGSSTNEKLFF.

This clone was recorded once. The CDR3 sequence: CASGLGQGNNEQFF. The CDR3 nucleotides are TGTGCTAGTGGTTTGGGGCAGGGGAACAATGAGCAGTTCTTC. The rearrangement joins TRBV12-5 to TRBJ2-1, with D perhaps TRBD1 (6 bases). Germline lookup yields CDR1 LGHNT and CDR2 FRNRAP. This CDR3 spans 14 amino acids. Trimming removed 1 base at V and 5 bases at J, with 9 bases between.